This is a list of T cell receptor beta chains from one sample in a study of blood T cell repertoires in COVID-19. The protocol was immunoSEQ multiplex PCR, while the TCRdb copy is restricted to in-frame clones and leaves out a portion. The sample holds 150,000 to 200,000 clones, roughly 80% seen once. The specimen was peripheral blood. All receptors come from a woman aged 40 to 50 with COVID-19, enrolled during active disease. Each CDR3 is given with its conserved first and last residue.

TRBJ2-2,TRBV4-1,CASSHFSWTLNTGELFF
TRBJ2-2,TRBV18,CASSVPLGGTGELFF
TRBJ2-7,TRBV19,CASREQGRNYEQYF
TRBJ2-7,TRBV7-9,CASSASGVSRSWNHEQYF
TRBJ1-1,TRBV6-4,CASSFLGAQENTEAFF
TRBJ2-3,TRBV6-4,CASSDSAGGPTDTQYF
TRBJ2-1,TRBV4-1,CASSQGQGDWNEQFF
TRBJ1-1,TRBV9,CASSVEAGNTEAFF
TRBJ2-4,TRBV5-6,CASSTQGNLAKNIQYF
TRBJ2-1,TRBV28,CASSLLGQGHNEQFF
TRBJ2-3,TRBV3-1/TRBV3-2,CASSRYLIAGGFSDTQYF
TRBJ1-5,TRBV7-6,CASSLDSKSNQPQHF
TRBJ1-1,TRBV27,CASSFSGNTEAFF
TRBJ1-4,TRBV10-2,CASSDRLVNEKLFF
TRBJ2-3,TRBV28,CASSFTSPGLGDTQYF
TRBJ2-1,TRBV7-6,CASSSTPEGGDTNDEQFF
TRBJ2-3,TRBV5-4,CASSLENQRLGDTQYF
TRBJ2-3,TRBV7-9,CASSIGREPDTQYF